The table lists the clone carrying this T cell receptor (beta chain) with a few counts. Primed by a sample-barcoded 5' primer and a J-beta primer mix, a second PCR proceeded for 7 to 11 cycles. Every sample gave at least 3 million paired-end reads containing CDR3. MiXCR, applied by TCRdb to the 5' RACE reads, yields one record per CDR3 protein. The repertoire holds about 1.1 million distinct CDR3 sequences, with around two fifths as singletons. V gave up 3 bases and J gave up 8 bases, with 25 bases separating them. Germline CDR1 reads LGHNA; CDR2 reads YNFKEQ. The CDR3 covers 17 residues. The data belong to a study of blood T cells in healthy people across ages.

The chain links TRBV4-2 to TRBJ1-2, with TRBD1 as a possible D gene (5 bases). The receptor comes from a man aged 18 to 30 in good health. The sample comprised blood. CDR3 loop: CASSQALDRDQTGGYTF. CDR3 nucleotide sequence: TGTGCCAGCAGCCAGGCCCTTGACAGAGATCAGACGGGGGGCTACACCTTC.